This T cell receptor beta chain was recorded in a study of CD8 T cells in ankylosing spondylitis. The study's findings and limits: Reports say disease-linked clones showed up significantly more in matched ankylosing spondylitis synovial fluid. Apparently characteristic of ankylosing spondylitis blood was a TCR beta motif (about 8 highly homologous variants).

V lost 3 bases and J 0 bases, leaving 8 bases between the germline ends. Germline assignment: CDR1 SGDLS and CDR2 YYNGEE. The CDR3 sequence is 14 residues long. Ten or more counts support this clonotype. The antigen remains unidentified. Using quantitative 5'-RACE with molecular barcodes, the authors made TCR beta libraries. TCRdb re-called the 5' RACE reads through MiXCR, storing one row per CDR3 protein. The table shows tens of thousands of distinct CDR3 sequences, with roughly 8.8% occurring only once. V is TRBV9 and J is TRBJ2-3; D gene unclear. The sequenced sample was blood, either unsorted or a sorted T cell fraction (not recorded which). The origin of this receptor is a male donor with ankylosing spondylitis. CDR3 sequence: CASSAGDSTDTQYF. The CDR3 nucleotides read TGTGCCAGCAGCGCAGGAGATAGCACAGATACGCAGTATTTT.